The next 8 T cell receptor beta chains were all read from a single sample in a study of shared clonotypes between healthy human individuals. The method was immunoSEQ multiplex PCR; TCRdb's version includes in-frame clones alone and lacks a portion of them. The data hold some 2 million clones, with just under 95% observed a single time. CD45RO negativity and positive selection for CCR7 defined naive CD8 cells, a population that excluded terminally differentiated effector memory CD45RA+ cells. The sample taken for sequencing was naive CD8+ T cells sorted from blood. The receptors come from a man aged 18 to 30 in good health.

CDR3 region: CASSQDQRQAVILTF. The CDR3 bases are TGCGCCAGCAGCCAAGATCAAAGACAGGCCGTCATCCTGACTTTC. The chain couples TRBV4-1 to TRBJ2-6, with a weak D call TRBD1 (6 bases). CDR1 is MGHRA and CDR2 is YSYEKL in the germline V gene. This CDR3 comprises 15 residues. V lost 0 bases and J lost 14, with 17 bases in between.

The chain uses TRBV29-1 and TRBJ2-7, with 9 bases aligning to TRBD1. J lost 0 bases, V lost 5 bases, and 2 bases had no gene match. Germline CDR1 is SQVTM and CDR2 is ANQGSEA. The CDR3 extends over 13 amino acids. CDR3 sequence reads: CSVKTGGSYEQYF. CDR3 DNA: TGCAGCGTTAAGACAGGGGGCTCCTACGAGCAGTACTTC.

Here the CDR3 reads CASTQAGGSSYNEQFF. Written as DNA, the CDR3 is TGCGCCAGCACCCAGGCAGGGGGAAGCTCCTACAATGAGCAGTTCTTC. This sequence joins TRBV4-1 and TRBJ2-1, with 7 bases that match TRBD1. The germline V gene has CDR1 MGHRA and CDR2 YSYEKL. Germline trimming cut 7 bases from V and 0 bases from J; bases unmatched to any gene: 9. This CDR3 contains 16 residues.

The chain combines TRBV10-3 with TRBJ2-3; perhaps D is TRBD1 or TRBD2 (6 bases each). This CDR3 has 15 residues. Germline V gene data show CDR1 as ENHRY and CDR2 as SYGVKD. V lost 10 bases and J lost 3, with 20 bases in between. CDR3 residues: CANPRGREGTDTQYF. The CDR3 coding sequence is TGTGCCAACCCCCGGGGGCGGGAAGGAACAGATACGCAGTATTTT.

The chain has TRBV27 and TRBJ1-5; unclear D gene. The CDR3 loop spans 14 amino acids. V lost 8 bases to trimming and J lost 5 bases, with 16 bases between them. Germline V gene data show CDR1 as MNHEY and CDR2 as SMNVEV (reference sequence). The CDR3 is CASSYLGGDQPQHF. The CDR3 nucleotides are TGTGCCAGCTCCTACTTAGGTGGGGATCAGCCCCAGCATTTT.

The rearrangement links TRBV29-1 to TRBJ1-1; D uncertain. The CDR3 spans 12 residues. Trimming removed 7 bases from V and 5 bases from J, with 14 bases in between. CDR1 and CDR2 from the germline V gene are SQVTM and ANQGSEA. CDR3 in amino acids: CSASPGGTEAFF. CDR3 coding DNA: TGCAGCGCCTCGCCTGGTGGGACTGAAGCTTTCTTT. Looking up the rest from reference TRBV29-1 and TRBJ1-1 gives the full variable domain: SAVISQKPSRDICQRGTSLTIQCQVDSQVTMMFWYRQQPGQSLTLIATANQGSEATYESGFVIDKFPISRPNLTFSTLTVSNMSPEDSSIYLCSASPGGTEAFFGQGTRLTVV.

V and J are TRBV4-2 and TRBJ1-2; TRBD1 matches 7 bases. The V segment lost 0 bases and the J segment 4 bases; nucleotides outside the gene matches: 5. The CDR3 runs to 15 residues. Germline V gene data show CDR1 as LGHNA and CDR2 as YNFKEQ. CDR3 amino acids: CASSQEGQGGYGYTF. CDR3 nucleotide sequence: TGTGCCAGCAGCCAAGAGGGCCAGGGGGGCTATGGCTACACCTTC.

The rearrangement joins TRBV5-1 to TRBJ2-7; no clear D gene. The CDR3 extends over 15 amino acids. V shed 7 bases and J shed 0 bases, with 17 bases lying between them. Germline V gene data show CDR1 as SGHRS and CDR2 as YFSETQ. The CDR3 sequence: CASSPYPGPSYEQYF. The CDR3 DNA reads as TGCGCCAGCTCCCCCTATCCCGGCCCCTCCTACGAGCAGTACTTC.